This T cell receptor (beta chain) was recovered during a study of blood T cell repertoires in COVID-19. Study-level background: COVID-19 samples, acute and convalescent, were from the United States, Italy and Spain.

The count of this clone is one. V was trimmed by 0 bases and J by 5 bases, leaving 8 bases between them. This CDR3 region has 14 residues. Germline assignment: CDR1 SGDLS and CDR2 YYNGEE. As processed by the authors: Estimation of nucleated cell counts relied on the amplification of reference gene primers. Assay used: immunoSEQ multiplex PCR; TCRdb lists only in-frame clones, some missing. From that table come the V and J calls and clone size; the DNA was used to work out D and trimming. This sample carries about 170,000 clones, roughly 88% of them seen once, and the ten largest clones take around 7%. It was during active infection that Seattle patients were enrolled and then longitudinally followed.

The source is a man at least 80 years old with COVID-19, enrolled during active disease. The chain combines TRBV9 with TRBJ2-2; TRBD2 is a possible D gene (6 bases). What was sequenced was peripheral blood. The CDR3 DNA is TGTGCCAGCAGCGTAGTCGGAGGGACCGGGGAGCTGTTTTTT. Protein product: CASSVVGGTGELFF.